This T cell receptor beta chain emerged from a study of shared clonotypes between healthy human individuals. Selected positively for CCR7 and CD45RO-negative, naive CD8 cells excluded terminally differentiated effector memory CD45RA+ cells. The assay was immunoSEQ multiplex PCR, and TCRdb's table has in-frame clones only and misses some. Here the sample spans millions of clones, approximately 94% being singletons. Germline CDR1 and CDR2: MNHNY and SVGAGI (reference sequence). This CDR3 region has 14 residues. With 6 bases removed from V and 1 base from J, the gap between germline ends came to 12 bases.

This clonotype was obtained from a man between 18 and 35 years old in good health. The material sequenced was naive CD8+ T cells sorted from blood. The gene calls are TRBV6-6 and TRBJ1-1, with no clear D. The CDR3 nucleotides read TGTGCCAGCAGGCCAACGATGGAGAACACTGAAGCTTTCTTT. Its protein is CASRPTMENTEAFF.